This T cell receptor (beta chain) was identified during a study of blood T cells in healthy people across ages. This CDR3 is 18 amino acids long. V dropped 0 bases and J dropped 0; count of bases not matched to a gene: 10. Germline CDR1 reads SGHRS; CDR2 reads YFSETQ. Primers used in a second PCR of about 7 to 11 cycles were a sample-barcoded 5' primer and a J-beta primer mix. Every sample returned 2.5 million or more CDR3-containing paired-end reads. TCRdb reanalysed the 5' RACE reads using MiXCR and keeps one entry per CDR3 protein. Of fewer than 1,200,000 distinct CDR3 sequences in the sample, approximately 26% were seen once. These sequences were also reported in another study, on T cells of mothers and their children. That source notes: Six children and their three healthy Caucasian mothers were the donors.

This chain connects TRBV5-1 to TRBJ2-3; 7 bases line up with TRBD2. Source material: blood. The sequence came from a girl aged 2-15 years in good health. CDR3 in amino acids: CASSLGASGRTSTDTQYF. CDR3 in DNA: TGCGCCAGCAGCTTGGGGGCTAGCGGTAGGACTAGCACAGATACGCAGTATTTT.